The present entry profiles one TCR beta chain with its context. Its antigen remains unidentified. Clones were sequenced by immunoSEQ multiplex PCR, and TCRdb holds only the in-frame ones, with some missing. Of some 140,000 clones detected, approximately 90% appear once; the ten largest clones hold 4.5% to 6.5%. These data belong to a study of T cell responses to AZD1222 COVID-19 vaccine. Broader study findings: The span of vaccine-associated CD4 TCRs extended across spike, with dominance at 160-218 and 743-854.

This clonotype was sampled from an adult in good health. This sample comprised peripheral blood, obtained on day 0 of AZD1222 vaccination.

CDR3 in DNA: TGTGCCAGCAGTTTAAGGGGGCGAGGAGGGGAGCTGTTTTTT. This gives the protein CASSLRGRGGELFF. The rearrangement joins TRBV27 to TRBJ2-2; 7 nucleotides match TRBD1. Trimming removed 2 bases from V and 8 bases from J; junction bases left unmatched: 5. CDR1 is MNHEY and CDR2 is SMNVEV in the germline V gene (reference sequence). This CDR3 comprises 14 residues.